The present T cell receptor beta chain was sequenced within a study of metastatic and nonmetastatic thyroid tumors. The length of the CDR3 is 13 residues. Between the trimmed V and J ends, which lost 0 bases and 1 base, there was a span of 4 bases. Germline V gene sequence: CDR1 MNHEY, CDR2 SVGEGT. Each patient came to thyroid surgery without any prior treatment (of any kind). This clone was observed at least ten times. TCRdb used MiXCR to call clones anew from the PCR reads. The repertoire includes almost 15,000 clones, about 31% of them detected once, and 45% to 55% sits in the top ten. V gene TRBV6-2 or TRBV6-3 combines with J gene TRBJ2-7; D gene uncertain. The specimen sequenced was tumor tissue. The source is a male donor with papillary thyroid cancer or a benign thyroid nodule (not recorded which). Some clones in this sample may be carry-over from other donors' samples. CDR3 protein: CASSYSVSYEQYF. The CDR3 DNA reads as TGTGCCAGCAGTTACTCTGTGTCCTACGAGCAGTACTTC.